What follows are 25 T cell receptor beta chains derived from one specimen sequenced in a study of cytomegalovirus exposure and HLA in healthy donors. Here immunoSEQ multiplex PCR was the method, and the copy in TCRdb shows in-frame clones only, minus some. Seen here are 180,000 or so clones, around nine tenths observed once, and the top ten hold roughly 7%. Sequenced: PBMCs. The source of these receptors is a man aged 30 to 45 in good health and CMV-seropositive.

V gene TRBV11-2 combines with J gene TRBJ2-1; TRBD1 aligns across 9 bases. The V segment lost 5 bases and the J segment 5 bases; nucleotides outside the gene matches: 10. Looked up from germline, CDR1 is SGHAT and CDR2 is FQNNGV. The CDR3 length is 16 residues. The CDR3 nucleotides read TGTGCCAGCAGCACGTACCGGGACAGGGCGCACAATGAGCAGTTCTTC. Amino acid sequence: CASSTYRDRAHNEQFF.

V is TRBV6-5 and J is TRBJ2-5; D is uncertain. Trimming pared 4 bases from V and 7 bases from J, leaving 13 bases between. The CDR3 covers 13 residues. Per germline, CDR1 MNHEY and CDR2 SVGAGI. The CDR3 nucleotides read TGTGCCAGCAGTTCCGGCCGCTTAGGGACCCAGTACTTC. This codes for CASSSGRLGTQYF.

J is TRBJ2-7 and V is TRBV7-9; a weak D match, TRBD2 (5 bases). The CDR3 has 16 amino acids. The V end lost 0 bases, the J end lost 6 bases, and 18 bases lay between the germline ends. The germline V gene encodes CDR1 SEHNR and CDR2 FQNEAQ (reference sequence). The CDR3, as DNA: TGTGCCAGCAGCTTAGCGGGAGCTAGCCTAGGAAGCGAGCAGTACTTC. Residues: CASSLAGASLGSEQYF.

The chain uses TRBV29-1 and TRBJ1-2, with D tentatively TRBD1 (6 bases). This CDR3 contains 17 residues. CDR1 SQVTM and CDR2 ANQGSEA come from the germline V gene. V was trimmed by 6 bases and J by 3 bases, leaving 26 bases between them. The CDR3 reads CSVRPRGGAYLDYGYTF. CDR3 nucleotides: TGCAGCGTGCGTCCCCGGGGGGGCGCTTATCTTGACTATGGCTACACCTTC.

The rearrangement links TRBV5-1 to TRBJ2-2; the D gene could be TRBD1 or TRBD2 (5 bases each). Looked up from germline, CDR1 is SGHRS and CDR2 is YFSETQ. There are 16 residues in the CDR3. V was pared by 2 bases and J by 1 base, with 12 bases between. The chain's CDR3 is CASSLTGRGNTGELFF. In DNA form, the CDR3 reads TGCGCCAGCAGCTTAACGGGACGCGGGAACACCGGGGAGCTGTTTTTT.

The rearrangement uses TRBV7-3 and TRBJ2-3; D gene unclear. The CDR3 totals 13 residues. Germline V gene sequence: CDR1 SGHTA, CDR2 FQGTGA. Trimming stripped 5 bases from V and 4 bases from J, with 10 bases between. The CDR3 region is CASSLTSADTQYF. DNA for the CDR3: TGTGCCAGCAGCCTCACCTCCGCAGATACGCAGTATTTT.

This clone appeared a single time. At one end the junction does not follow the germline gene, possibly because of a read error. The rearrangement uses TRBV7-7 and TRBJ2-7, with 15 bases fitting TRBD2. CDR3 length equals 20 residues. In germline, CDR1 is SSHAT, CDR2 FNYEAQ (reference sequence). This chain's CDR3 is CASSLAKGLAGGFPRYEQYF. Written as DNA, the CDR3 is TGTGCTAGCAGCTTAGCGAAAGGACTAGCGGGAGGGTTCCCTCGTTACGAGCAGTACTTC.

V and J are TRBV27 and TRBJ1-1; 9 nucleotides line up with TRBD1. Germline CDR1 and CDR2: MNHEY and SMNVEV (reference sequence). This CDR3 has 13 amino acids. V shed 3 bases and J 11 bases; nucleotides not matched to a gene: 7. This CDR3 reads CASSFSWGQGAFF. The DNA for the CDR3 is TGTGCCAGCAGTTTCAGCTGGGGACAGGGTGCTTTCTTT.

J is TRBJ2-7 and V is TRBV29-1, with TRBD2 identical over 12 bases. CDR1 and CDR2 (germline): SQVTM, ANQGSEA. This CDR3 has 14 amino acids. J lost 4 bases, V lost 7 bases, and 8 bases had no gene match. The CDR3 DNA sequence: TGCAGCGCCCTGACTAGCGGGAGATCGTACGAGCAGTACTTC. Translation: CSALTSGRSYEQYF.

The chain carries TRBV19 and TRBJ2-4, with a weak D call TRBD2 (6 bases). Germline lookup yields CDR1 LNHDA and CDR2 SQIVND (reference sequence). The length of the CDR3 is 15 residues. V dropped 6 bases and J dropped 12 bases, with 24 bases sitting between them. The CDR3 DNA reads as TGTGCCAGTAGGTCTTGGGGGGAGGACTTTGGGAATCAGTACTTC. Its translation is CASRSWGEDFGNQYF. The full variable domain, completed using reference TRBV19 and TRBJ2-4, is DGGITQSPKYLFRKEGQNVTLSCEQNLNHDAMYWYRQDPGQGLRLIYYSQIVNDFQKGDIAEGYSVSREKKESFPLTVTSAQKNPTAFYLCASRSWGEDFGNQYFGAGTRLSVL.

The gene calls are TRBV4-1 and TRBJ2-1, with a possible D match to TRBD2 (5 bases). Germline V lookup: CDR1 MGHRA, CDR2 YSYEKL. The germline V and J ends were trimmed by 0 bases and 9 bases, with 12 bases remaining between them. This CDR3 has 14 amino acids. CDR3 amino acids: CASSQDRELGEQFF. CDR3 DNA sequence: TGCGCCAGCAGCCAAGATAGGGAGCTCGGTGAGCAGTTCTTC.

On this clone: Other DNA sequences in this sample translate to the same CDR3. The gene calls are TRBV9 and TRBJ1-5, with unresolved D. The CDR3 contains 14 residues. Germline V gene lookup returns CDR1 SGDLS and CDR2 YYNGEE. Trimming shortened V by 0 bases and J by 0 bases, and 4 bases separated the two germline ends. The CDR3 is CASSVGSSNQPQHF. CDR3 DNA: TGTGCCAGCAGCGTAGGGTCTAGCAATCAGCCCCAGCATTTT.

The count of this clone is one. The chain is built from TRBV6-6 and TRBJ2-1; 7 bases are shared with TRBD1. The germline V gene encodes CDR1 MNHNY and CDR2 SVGAGI (reference sequence). Losses at the gene ends were 2 bases for V and 3 bases for J; bases not matched to a gene: 1. The length of the CDR3 is 14 residues. The CDR3 DNA sequence: TGTGCCAGCAGTTACAGGGGGCTCTACAATGAGCAGTTCTTC. It specifies CASSYRGLYNEQFF.

This clone was picked up a small number of times. V and J are TRBV29-1 and TRBJ1-4; D is uncertain. Per germline, CDR1 SQVTM and CDR2 ANQGSEA. The V gene lost 0 bases and the J gene lost 0 bases, with 8 bases spanning the gap. This CDR3 has 15 residues. In DNA form, the CDR3 reads TGCAGCGTTGAAGATTATGACGCAACTAATGAAAAACTGTTTTTT. This codes for CSVEDYDATNEKLFF.

DNA for the CDR3: TGTGCCAGCACCTCAGGTCAGGGGGATCGGTACTATGGCTACACCTTC. Its translation is CASTSGQGDRYYGYTF. This chain uses TRBV5-6 with TRBJ1-2; 7 nucleotides align to TRBD1. The CDR3 consists of 16 residues. J lost 3 bases, V lost 6 bases, and 14 bases had no gene match. Germline values: CDR1 SGHDT, CDR2 YYEEEE.

The rearrangement links TRBV6-5 to TRBJ2-7; 10 bases are shared with TRBD1. CDR1 and CDR2 from the germline V gene are MNHEY and SVGAGI. The CDR3 is made up of 14 amino acids. V was clipped by 6 bases and J by 4 bases; unmatched bases: 6. In nucleotides, the CDR3 is TGTGCCAGCAGCGGGACAGGGGCTGGGTACGAGCAGTACTTC. Its translation is CASSGTGAGYEQYF.

V is TRBV5-1 and J is TRBJ2-3; TRBD1 matches at 7 bases. V shed 3 bases, J shed 5 bases, and the junction held 6 bases outside the gene matches. Looked up from germline, CDR1 is SGHRS and CDR2 is YFSETQ. This CDR3 contains 14 residues. The CDR3 DNA is TGCGCCAGCAGCTCCCAGGGGGAAATAGATACGCAGTATTTT. Its translation is CASSSQGEIDTQYF.

The gene calls are TRBV7-2 and TRBJ1-2; 10 nucleotides match TRBD1. Trimming removed 6 bases from V and 4 bases from J; junction bases left unmatched: 11. Germline-derived CDR1 and CDR2 are SGHTA and FQGNSA. This CDR3 region has 16 residues. The CDR3, as DNA: TGTGCCAGCAGTCTGACAGGGGGCGCAAGGGGCTATGGCTACACCTTC. This encodes CASSLTGGARGYGYTF. The complete variable domain, with remaining parts taken from reference TRBV7-2 and TRBJ1-2, reads GAGVSQSPSNKVTEKGKDVELRCDPISGHTALYWYRQSLGQGLEFLIYFQGNSAPDKSGLPSDRFSAERTGGSVSTLTIQRTQQEDSAVYLCASSLTGGARGYGYTFGSGTRLTVV.

V usage is TRBV27 and J usage is TRBJ2-7; 10 bases line up with TRBD1. Germline CDR1 is MNHEY and CDR2 is SMNVEV (reference sequence). With 6 bases clipped from V and 2 bases from J, the junction kept 4 bases outside the gene matches. CDR3 length: 14 residues. The CDR3 is CASSRTGGAYEQYF. CDR3 bases: TGTGCCAGCAGCCGGACAGGGGGGGCCTACGAGCAGTACTTC.

The rearrangement uses TRBV6-1 and TRBJ1-1, with D possibly TRBD1 on 5 matching bases. Trimming took 1 base from V and 4 from J, leaving 10 bases between them. The germline gives CDR1 MNHNS, CDR2 SASEGT. The CDR3 length is 14 residues. CDR3 bases: TGTGCCAGCAGTGAAGAGGGGTATTCCACTGAAGCTTTCTTT. It yields the protein CASSEEGYSTEAFF.

This sequence joins TRBV7-9 and TRBJ1-2, with D possibly matching TRBD1 (6 bases). V was cut by 6 bases and J by 3 bases, with 8 bases left in between. Germline assignment: CDR1 SEHNR and CDR2 FQNEAQ (reference sequence). This CDR3 contains 12 residues. The CDR3, as DNA: TGTGCCAGCAGTCCAGGGGACTATGGCTACACCTTC. It encodes CASSPGDYGYTF.

This clone was counted a single time. This chain connects TRBV5-4 to TRBJ2-7; TRBD2 agrees at 8 bases. Germline V gene sequence: CDR1 SGHNT, CDR2 YYREEE (reference sequence). Trimming cost V 0 bases and J 3 bases; bases outside gene matches: 5. The CDR3 totals 15 residues. This chain's CDR3 is CASSLGLAGFYEQYF. CDR3 in DNA: TGTGCCAGCAGCTTGGGGCTAGCGGGTTTCTACGAGCAGTACTTC.

J is TRBJ1-1 and V is TRBV23-1; TRBD1 matches at 8 bases. TRBV23-1 is an ORF, with its function uncertain. CDR3 size: 14 residues. The junction had 4 bases not matched to a gene; V was cut back by 3 bases and J by 4 bases. CDR3 protein: CASSQQGARTEAFF. DNA for the CDR3: TGCGCCAGCAGTCAGCAGGGGGCGCGCACTGAAGCTTTCTTT.

The chain links TRBV27 to TRBJ2-3, with a possible D match to TRBD1 (5 bases). The germline CDR1 and CDR2 sequences are MNHEY and SMNVEV (reference sequence). This CDR3 comprises 14 residues. The V end lost 5 bases, the J end lost 6 bases, and 15 bases lay between the germline ends. The CDR3 region has the DNA TGTGCCAGCAGTCTACCTCTCAGGGTGGATACGCAGTATTTT. Translated, it gives CASSLPLRVDTQYF.

CDR3 sequence reads: CASSEAGAGGRQPQHF. In DNA, the CDR3 is TGTGCCAGCAGTGAAGCGGGGGCAGGGGGCAGGCAGCCCCAGCATTTT. The genes are TRBV6-1 and TRBJ1-5; 8 bases are shared with TRBD1. Germline V gives CDR1 MNHNS, CDR2 SASEGT. V lost 0 bases, J lost 7 bases, and 8 bases stayed unmatched. The CDR3 loop spans 16 amino acids.